This TCR beta chain was sequenced in a study of T cells in Graves' hyperthyroidism and ophthalmopathy. Authors of the study amplified TCR beta CDR3 regions from RNA transcripts. Researchers ran a first-round RT-PCR on the TCR CDR3 using the HTBI primer set. TCRdb re-called the multiplex PCR reads through MiXCR, storing one row per CDR3 protein. The data contain roughly 180,000 distinct CDR3 sequences, about 9.4% of them seen just once; the ten biggest clones take up less than 25%. This clonotype was counted many times. V lost 5 bases, J lost 2 bases, and 15 bases lay in between. The CDR3 sequence is 15 residues long. Germline CDR1 MNHEY, CDR2 SMNVEV (reference sequence). Exclusion criteria comprised uncontrolled infection, other autoimmune disease, pregnancy or lactation.

The chain joins TRBV27 to TRBJ1-1; a weak D match, TRBD1 (5 bases). Material for sequencing was blood. This TCR came from a woman aged 18-29 years with Graves' hyperthyroidism that later progressed to Graves' ophthalmopathy. CDR3 in amino acids: CASSPIGGINTEAFF. CDR3 sequence (DNA): TGTGCCAGCAGTCCAATTGGGGGGATAAACACTGAAGCTTTCTTT.